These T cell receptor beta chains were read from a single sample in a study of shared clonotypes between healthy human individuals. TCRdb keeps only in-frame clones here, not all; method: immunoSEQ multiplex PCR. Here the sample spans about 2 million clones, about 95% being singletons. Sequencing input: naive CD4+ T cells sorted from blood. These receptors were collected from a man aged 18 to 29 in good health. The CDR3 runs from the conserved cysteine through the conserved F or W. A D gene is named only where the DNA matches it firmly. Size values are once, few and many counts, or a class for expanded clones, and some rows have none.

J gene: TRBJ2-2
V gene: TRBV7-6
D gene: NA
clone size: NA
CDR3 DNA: TGTGCCAGCAGCTTAGATGGATCCGGGGAGCTGTTTTTT
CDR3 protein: CASSLDGSGELFF

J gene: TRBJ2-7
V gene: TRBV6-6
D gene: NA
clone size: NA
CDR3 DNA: TGTGCCAGCAGTTACGGAGGACTCCACTCCTACGAGCAGTACTTC
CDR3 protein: CASSYGGLHSYEQYF

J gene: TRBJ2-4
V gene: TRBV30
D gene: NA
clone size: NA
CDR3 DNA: TGTGCCTGGAGCCAGGGGGCCAAAAACATTCAGTACTTC
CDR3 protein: CAWSQGAKNIQYF

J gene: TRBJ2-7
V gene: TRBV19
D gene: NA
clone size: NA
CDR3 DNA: TGTGCCAGTACTCAGGGCAACTCCTACGAGCAGTACTTC
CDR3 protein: CASTQGNSYEQYF

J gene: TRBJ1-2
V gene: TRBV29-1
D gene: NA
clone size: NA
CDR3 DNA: TGCAGCGTTGACCGTCAGGGGCAGGGCTACACCTTC
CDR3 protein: CSVDRQGQGYTF

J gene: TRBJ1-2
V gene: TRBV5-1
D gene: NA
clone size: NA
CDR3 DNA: TGCGCCAGCAGCGACGGGGGCCACTATGGCTACACCTTC
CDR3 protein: CASSDGGHYGYTF

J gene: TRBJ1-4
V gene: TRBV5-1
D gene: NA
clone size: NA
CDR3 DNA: TGCGCCAGCAGCTTGAATACCCCGACACCTAATGAAAAACTGTTTTTT
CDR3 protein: CASSLNTPTPNEKLFF

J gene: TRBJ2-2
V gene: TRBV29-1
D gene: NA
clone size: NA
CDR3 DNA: TGCAGCGTTGGGAGAAACTCCGGGGAGCTGTTTTTT
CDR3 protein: CSVGRNSGELFF

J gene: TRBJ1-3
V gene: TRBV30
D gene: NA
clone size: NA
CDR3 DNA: TGTGCCTGGAGTGTGCCTAACAGCTGGGGGGGAAACACCATATATTTT
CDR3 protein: CAWSVPNSWGGNTIYF

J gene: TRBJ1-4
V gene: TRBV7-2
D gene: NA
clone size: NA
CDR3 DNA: TGTGCCAGCAGCTTATTCATCCCACGGGGTGAAAAACTGTTTTTT
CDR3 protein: CASSLFIPRGEKLFF

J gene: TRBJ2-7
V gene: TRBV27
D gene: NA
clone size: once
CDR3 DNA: TGTGCCAGCAGTTCCCCCCTGGTGCGGTGGGAGCAGTACTTC
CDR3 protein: CASSSPLVRWEQYF